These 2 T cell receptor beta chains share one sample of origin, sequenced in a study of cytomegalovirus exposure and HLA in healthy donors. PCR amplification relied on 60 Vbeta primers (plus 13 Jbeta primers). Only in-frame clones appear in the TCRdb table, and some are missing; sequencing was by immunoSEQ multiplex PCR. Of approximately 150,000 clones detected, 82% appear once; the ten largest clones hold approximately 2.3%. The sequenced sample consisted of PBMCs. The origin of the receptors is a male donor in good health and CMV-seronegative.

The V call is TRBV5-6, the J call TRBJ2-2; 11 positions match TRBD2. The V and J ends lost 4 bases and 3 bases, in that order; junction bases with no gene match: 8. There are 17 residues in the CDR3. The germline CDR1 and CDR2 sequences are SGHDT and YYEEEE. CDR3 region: CASSGASGRFYTGELFF. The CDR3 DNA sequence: TGTGCCAGCAGCGGGGCTAGCGGGAGGTTTTACACCGGGGAGCTGTTTTTT.

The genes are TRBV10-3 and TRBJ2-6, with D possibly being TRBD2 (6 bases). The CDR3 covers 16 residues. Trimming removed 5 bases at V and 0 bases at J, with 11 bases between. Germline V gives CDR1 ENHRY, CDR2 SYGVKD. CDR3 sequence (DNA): TGTGCCATCAGTATGGGACTGGGCTCTGGGGCCAACGTCCTGACTTTC. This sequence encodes CAISMGLGSGANVLTF.